These T cell receptor beta chains were read from a single sample in a study of blood T cell repertoires in COVID-19. Sequencing was performed with immunoSEQ multiplex PCR; in TCRdb, only in-frame clones are kept and a portion is missing. This table holds 170,000 or so clones, more than 85% found once. Sample: peripheral blood. The receptors shown here come from a man over 45 with acute or convalescent COVID-19. The CDR3 runs from the conserved cysteine through the conserved F or W. A D gene is named only where the DNA matches it firmly. Only some rows state a clone size, as once, few, many or a class for expanded clones.

TRBJ2-1,-,17,-,TRBV18,CASSPLTISASYNEQFF,TGTGCCAGCTCACCATTAACCATAAGTGCGTCCTACAATGAGCAGTTCTTC
TRBJ1-2,-,14,-,TRBV4-3,CASSQDRGSYGYTF,TGCGCCAGCAGCCAAGATCGCGGCAGCTATGGCTACACCTTC
TRBJ2-3,few,18,TRBD2,TRBV28,CASRPSGVRISSTDTQYF,TGTGCCAGCAGGCCTAGCGGGGTAAGAATATCTAGCACAGATACGCAGTATTTT
TRBJ2-1,-,17,-,TRBV6-2/TRBV6-3,CASSRWPSGTVHNEQFF,TGTGCCAGCAGCCGATGGCCTTCAGGGACTGTCCACAATGAGCAGTTCTTC
TRBJ2-5,-,16,-,TRBV5-1,CASSLVGALLQETQYF,TGCGCCAGCAGCTTGGTGGGGGCGCTGCTTCAAGAGACCCAGTACTTC
TRBJ1-4,-,15,-,TRBV9,CASSGAPGRTEKLFF,TGTGCCAGCAGCGGCGCCCCAGGGAGGACTGAAAAACTGTTTTTT
TRBJ1-6,-,15,TRBD1,TRBV4-2,CASSPLGQGDSPLHF,TGTGCCAGCAGCCCCCTAGGACAGGGAGACTCACCCCTCCACTTT
TRBJ2-5,-,16,TRBD2,TRBV4-2,CASSPRTSGLQETQYF,TGTGCCAGCAGCCCAAGGACTAGCGGACTCCAAGAGACCCAGTACTTC
TRBJ1-1,-,15,-,TRBV5-1,CASSLTPGRNTEAFF,TGCGCCAGCAGCTTGACCCCCGGGAGGAACACTGAAGCTTTCTTT
TRBJ2-5,-,15,-,TRBV10-3,CAINESSNGQETQYF,TGTGCCATCAATGAGTCGTCGAACGGTCAAGAGACCCAGTACTTC
TRBJ2-1,-,17,TRBD2,TRBV7-7,CASSLEKGLAGGNEQFF,TGTGCCAGCAGCTTAGAGAAAGGACTAGCGGGAGGGAATGAGCAGTTCTTC
TRBJ1-1,few,13,-,TRBV28,CASSFLENTEAFF,TGTGCCAGCAGTTTTCTAGAGAACACTGAAGCTTTCTTT
TRBJ2-3,-,16,TRBD2,TRBV5-1,CASSLGTSGVLDTQYF,TGCGCCAGCAGCTTGGGGACTAGCGGGGTGTTGGATACGCAGTATTTT
TRBJ2-3,-,15,TRBD2,TRBV5-1,CASSWLAGAVDTQYF,TGCGCCAGCAGCTGGTTAGCGGGGGCAGTAGATACGCAGTATTTT
TRBJ1-3,-,13,-,TRBV19,CASSRRSGNTIYF,TGTGCCAGTAGCCGGAGGTCCGGAAACACCATATATTTT
TRBJ2-2,-,15,-,TRBV5-1,CASSVQGRDTGELFF,TGCGCCAGCAGCGTCCAGGGGCGGGACACCGGGGAGCTGTTTTTT
TRBJ1-2,-,13,-,TRBV28,CGSRDSTTAGYTF,TGTGGATCTCGGGACTCTACCACCGCTGGCTACACCTTC
TRBJ2-5,few,15,-,TRBV14,CASSPNGLGSETQYF,TGTGCCAGCAGCCCGAACGGTTTGGGCTCGGAGACCCAGTACTTC
TRBJ2-1,-,16,TRBD2,TRBV11-3,CASSLDSLAGYNEQFF,TGTGCCAGCAGCCTAGATTCCCTAGCGGGGTACAATGAGCAGTTCTTC
TRBJ2-5,-,14,-,TRBV5-1,CASSLAGTQETQYF,TGCGCCAGCAGCTTGGCCGGGACACAAGAGACCCAGTACTTC
TRBJ1-1,-,15,-,TRBV11-1,CASSEGRSSGLGAFF,TGTGCCAGCAGCGAAGGGAGGAGCAGCGGATTAGGAGCTTTCTTT
TRBJ1-5,-,15,-,TRBV28,CASSLTGFGNQPQHF,TGTGCCAGCAGTTTAACGGGGTTTGGCAATCAGCCCCAGCATTTT
TRBJ2-1,-,12,-,TRBV19,CATSQGEGEQFF,TGTGCCACCTCACAGGGGGAGGGTGAGCAGTTCTTC
TRBJ1-2,-,12,-,TRBV6-5,CATGNLNYGYTF,TGTGCCACGGGGAACTTAAACTATGGCTACACCTTC
TRBJ1-2,-,14,-,TRBV28,CASSRDGQEDGYTF,TGTGCCAGCAGCCGCGATGGTCAAGAGGATGGCTACACCTTC
TRBJ2-1,-,15,TRBD2,TRBV6-5,CASRPGLAVYNEQFF,TGTGCCAGCAGACCGGGACTAGCGGTCTACAATGAGCAGTTCTTC
TRBJ2-1,-,15,TRBD1,TRBV14,CASSSAGGLYNEQFF,TGTGCCAGCAGCTCAGCAGGGGGCCTCTACAATGAGCAGTTCTTC
TRBJ2-3,-,13,-,TRBV6-1,CASSEARVNTQYF,TGTGCCAGCAGTGAAGCGCGGGTTAATACGCAGTATTTT
TRBJ2-2,-,15,TRBD1,TRBV19,CASRTGALNTGELFF,TGTGCCAGTAGGACAGGGGCTTTAAACACCGGGGAGCTGTTTTTT
TRBJ2-5,-,16,TRBD2,TRBV10-3,CAISDPGTSGEETQYF,TGTGCCATCAGTGACCCCGGGACTAGCGGCGAAGAGACCCAGTACTTC
TRBJ1-4,-,14,-,TRBV4-3,CASSQGRGLEKLFF,TGCGCCAGCAGCCAAGGTAGAGGGTTGGAAAAACTGTTTTTT
TRBJ1-4,-,15,-,TRBV7-9,CASSLPGGAGEKLFF,TGTGCCAGCAGCTTACCGGGGGGCGCTGGGGAAAAACTGTTTTTT
TRBJ1-1,-,13,TRBD1,TRBV11-2,CASKPQGATEAFF,TGTGCCAGCAAACCGCAGGGGGCCACTGAAGCTTTCTTT
TRBJ2-2,-,15,TRBD2,TRBV27,CASSYTSGSTGELFF,TGTGCCAGCAGCTATACTAGCGGGAGCACCGGGGAGCTGTTTTTT
TRBJ2-3,once,14,-,TRBV5-1,CASRWSELTDTQYF,TGCGCCAGCAGATGGTCAGAACTAACAGATACGCAGTATTTT
TRBJ2-7,-,14,TRBD1,TRBV5-7,CASSLGAGGYEQYF,TGTGCCAGCAGCTTGGGAGCAGGGGGCTACGAGCAGTACTTC
TRBJ2-1,-,14,-,TRBV7-6,CASSPRRAHNEQFF,TGTGCCAGCAGCCCGCGGAGGGCGCACAATGAGCAGTTCTTC
TRBJ2-2,-,14,-,TRBV28,CASSLDTNTGELFF,TGTGCCAGCAGTTTAGACACGAACACCGGGGAGCTGTTTTTT
TRBJ1-5,few,14,-,TRBV7-2,CASSLFTGWSPQHF,TGTGCCAGCAGCTTATTCACAGGGTGGTCGCCCCAGCATTTT
TRBJ2-3,few,15,-,TRBV11-2,CASSMVDSPTDTQYF,TGTGCCAGCAGCATGGTTGACAGTCCGACAGATACGCAGTATTTT
TRBJ2-5,once,13,TRBD1,TRBV9,CASSRTGTETQYF,TGTGCCAGCAGCAGGACAGGGACCGAGACCCAGTACTTC
TRBJ2-2,-,14,-,TRBV18,CASSPQQGTGELFF,TGTGCCAGCTCACCACAACAGGGCACCGGGGAGCTGTTTTTT
TRBJ2-2,-,17,-,TRBV4-3,CASSEYGRHSNTGELFF,TGCGCCAGCAGCGAATACGGGAGACATTCGAACACCGGGGAGCTGTTTTTT
TRBJ2-4,-,14,-,TRBV5-6,CASRFLSGENIQYF,TGTGCCAGCAGGTTCCTTAGCGGAGAAAACATTCAGTACTTC
TRBJ1-2,-,12,-,TRBV9,CASSVAQGGYTF,TGTGCCAGCAGCGTAGCGCAGGGCGGCTACACCTTC
TRBJ1-6,-,12,-,TRBV7-9,CASSLLGSPLHF,TGTGCCAGCAGCTTGTTGGGCTCACCCCTCCACTTT
TRBJ2-2,-,13,TRBD2,TRBV2,CASRPGLLRELFF,TGTGCCAGCAGACCGGGACTACTAAGGGAGCTGTTTTTT
TRBJ2-2,-,16,TRBD2,TRBV3-1/TRBV3-2,CASSQGGLAGGGELFF,TGTGCCAGCAGCCAAGGGGGACTAGCGGGAGGCGGGGAGCTGTTTTTT
TRBJ1-2,-,14,-,TRBV25-1,CASSSRRGLSGYTF,TGTGCCAGCAGCTCCCGCCGGGGGTTGAGTGGCTACACCTTC
TRBJ1-6,-,14,-,TRBV2,CASSEGRVNSPLHF,TGTGCCAGCTCTGAGGGAAGGGTAAATTCACCCCTCCACTTT
TRBJ2-7,once,15,TRBD1,TRBV11-2,CASSATGGGPYEQYF,TGTGCCAGCAGCGCCACAGGGGGCGGACCCTACGAGCAGTACTTC
TRBJ2-1,-,14,-,TRBV5-4,CASSYGQSNNEQFF,TGTGCCAGCAGCTATGGACAGTCGAACAATGAGCAGTTCTTC
TRBJ1-2,-,17,TRBD1,TRBV24-1,CATSDQSDRANPYGYTF,TGTGCCACCAGTGACCAATCGGACAGGGCCAACCCTTATGGCTACACCTTC
TRBJ2-7,-,15,-,TRBV4-1,CASSQEVARTYEQYF,TGCGCCAGCAGCCAAGAAGTGGCGAGGACCTACGAGCAGTACTTC
TRBJ2-3,-,14,-,TRBV10-2,CASSRGGDTDTQYF,TGCGCCAGCAGTCGAGGCGGGGACACAGATACGCAGTATTTT
TRBJ1-1,-,15,TRBD1,TRBV5-1,CASSLRQGALTEAFF,TGCGCCAGCAGCTTAAGACAGGGGGCATTAACTGAAGCTTTCTTT